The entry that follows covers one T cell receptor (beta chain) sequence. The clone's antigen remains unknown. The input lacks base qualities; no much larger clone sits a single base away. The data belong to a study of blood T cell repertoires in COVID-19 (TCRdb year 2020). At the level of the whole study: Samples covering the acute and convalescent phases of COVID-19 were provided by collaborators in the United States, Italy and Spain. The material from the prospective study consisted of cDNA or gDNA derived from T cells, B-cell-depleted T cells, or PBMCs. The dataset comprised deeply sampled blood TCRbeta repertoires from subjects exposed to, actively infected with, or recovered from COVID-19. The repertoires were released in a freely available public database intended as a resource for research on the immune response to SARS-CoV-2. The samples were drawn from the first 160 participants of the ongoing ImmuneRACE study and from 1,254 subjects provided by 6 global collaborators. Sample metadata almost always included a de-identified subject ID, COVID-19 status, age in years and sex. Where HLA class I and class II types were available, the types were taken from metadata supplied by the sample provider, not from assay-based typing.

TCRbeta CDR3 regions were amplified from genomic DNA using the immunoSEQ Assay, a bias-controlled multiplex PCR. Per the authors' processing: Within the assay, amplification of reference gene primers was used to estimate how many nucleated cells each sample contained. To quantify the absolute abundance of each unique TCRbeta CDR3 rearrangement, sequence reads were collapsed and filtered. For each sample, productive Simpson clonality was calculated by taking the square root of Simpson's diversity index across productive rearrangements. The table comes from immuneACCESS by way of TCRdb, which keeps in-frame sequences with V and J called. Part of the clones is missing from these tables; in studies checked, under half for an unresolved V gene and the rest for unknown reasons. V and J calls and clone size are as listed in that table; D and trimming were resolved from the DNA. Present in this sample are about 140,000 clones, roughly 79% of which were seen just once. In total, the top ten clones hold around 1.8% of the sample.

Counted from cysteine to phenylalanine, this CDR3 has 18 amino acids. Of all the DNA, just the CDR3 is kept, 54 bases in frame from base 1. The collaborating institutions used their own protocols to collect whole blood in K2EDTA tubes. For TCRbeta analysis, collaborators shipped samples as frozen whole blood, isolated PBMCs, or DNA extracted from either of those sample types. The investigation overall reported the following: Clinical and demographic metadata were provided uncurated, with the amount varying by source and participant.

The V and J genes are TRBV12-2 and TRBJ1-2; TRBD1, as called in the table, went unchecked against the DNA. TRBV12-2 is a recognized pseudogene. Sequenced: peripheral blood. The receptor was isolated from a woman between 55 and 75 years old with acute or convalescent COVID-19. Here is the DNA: TGTGCAAGTCGCCTAATTCCTGGGGACAGGAATAATGTACATGGCTACACCTTC. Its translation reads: CASRLIPGDRNNVHGYTF.